Sequencing of this T cell receptor (beta chain) was carried out in a study of blood T cell repertoires in COVID-19 (TCRdb year 2020). Turning to the overall study: The collaborator samples originated in the United States, Italy and Spain and spanned the acute and convalescent phases of COVID-19. Samples were obtained from the ongoing ImmuneRACE study (first 160 participants) and from about 1,300 subjects provided by 6 global collaborators. Where available, HLA class I and class II types were taken from metadata supplied by the sample provider and were not determined by assay-based typing. The repertoires were released in a freely available public database intended as a resource for research on the immune response to SARS-CoV-2. The material from the prospective study consisted of cDNA or gDNA derived from T cells, B-cell-depleted T cells, or PBMCs. Sample metadata almost always included a de-identified subject ID, COVID-19 status, age in years and sex. Deeply sampled blood TCRbeta repertoires from subjects exposed to, actively infected with, or recovered from COVID-19 were included in the dataset.

Broader findings and caveats from the paper: The quantity of clinical and demographic metadata differed by source and by participant and was supplied without curation.

In regard to this clone: Its antigen remains undetermined. No clone much larger than this one lies a single base away; base qualities are absent.

Whole blood was collected in K2EDTA tubes by collaborating institutions according to the institutions' own protocols. Collaborator samples were shipped for TCRbeta analysis as frozen whole blood, isolated PBMCs, or DNA extracted from either sample type. TCRbeta CDR3 regions were amplified from genomic DNA using the immunoSEQ Assay, a bias-controlled multiplex PCR. The authors' pipeline ran thus. Within the assay, amplification of reference gene primers was used to estimate how many nucleated cells each sample contained. Sequence reads were collapsed and filtered to measure the absolute abundance of every unique TCRbeta CDR3 rearrangement. For each sample, productive Simpson clonality was calculated as the square root of Simpson's diversity index across productive rearrangements. Imported from immuneACCESS, the table was reduced by TCRdb to in-frame sequences with V and J called. These copies leave out some clones; in studies compared against another copy, an unresolved V gene accounts for under half, and the cause of the remainder is not known. That table gives V, J and clone size, and the DNA gave D and trimming. A total of more than 100,000 clones appear in this sample, 80% to 90% of them only once. Of the sample, roughly 1% is held by the ten largest clones.

Trimming takes 1 base from V and 2 bases from J, and the germline ends sit 8 bases apart. CDR1 and CDR2, per the germline V gene, are MDHEN and SYDVKM. The CDR3 has 14 amino acids, counting the end cysteine and phenylalanine. Just CDR3 DNA is preserved here, 42 bases in frame from base 1. The sequence was collected from a woman in her forties or fifties with active or convalescent COVID-19. The sample consisted of peripheral blood. The chain joins TRBV28 to TRBJ2-5; the D gene is unclear. In nucleotide form, the sequence is TGTGCCAGCAGTTTATTACAGCTACAAGAGACCCAGTACTTC. It codes for CASSLLQLQETQYF.